This T cell receptor (beta chain) was sequenced for a study of T cell changes during pregnancy in multiple sclerosis (dated 2019 in TCRdb). Background on the whole study: The study examined how the T cell repertoire changed over the course of pregnancy in women with multiple sclerosis.

Comment on this clone: It has no known antigen specificity. Base qualities are missing; no much larger clone stands one base away.

Between the V and J ends, shortened by 4 bases and 4 bases respectively, the junction contains 16 bases. The germline V gene (reference sequence) yields SEHNR for CDR1 and FQNEAQ for CDR2. Taken from cysteine to phenylalanine, the CDR3 has 15 residues. Here the CDR3 DNA is all that survives: 45 bases in frame from base 1. The library was made by the immunoSEQ multiplex PCR assay. TCRdb took over this immuneACCESS table, retaining in-frame rearrangements with V and J assigned. Such tables are incomplete; in checked studies, under half of the missing clones stem from an unresolved V gene, and the remainder is unexplained. The sample contains tens of thousands of clones, 85% to 95% of them found a single time. The ten largest clones add up to less than 3.5% of the sample.

The chain uses TRBV7-9 and TRBJ2-5; TRBD1 is possibly the D segment (6 matching bases). The TCR was taken from a female donor in good health, enrolled as a control in a pregnancy study. Sequenced here: peripheral blood, sampled in the third trimester of pregnancy. The nucleotides are TGTGCCAGCAGCTCCGGGACACTTATCGGAGAGACCCAGTACTTC. It codes for CASSSGTLIGETQYF.